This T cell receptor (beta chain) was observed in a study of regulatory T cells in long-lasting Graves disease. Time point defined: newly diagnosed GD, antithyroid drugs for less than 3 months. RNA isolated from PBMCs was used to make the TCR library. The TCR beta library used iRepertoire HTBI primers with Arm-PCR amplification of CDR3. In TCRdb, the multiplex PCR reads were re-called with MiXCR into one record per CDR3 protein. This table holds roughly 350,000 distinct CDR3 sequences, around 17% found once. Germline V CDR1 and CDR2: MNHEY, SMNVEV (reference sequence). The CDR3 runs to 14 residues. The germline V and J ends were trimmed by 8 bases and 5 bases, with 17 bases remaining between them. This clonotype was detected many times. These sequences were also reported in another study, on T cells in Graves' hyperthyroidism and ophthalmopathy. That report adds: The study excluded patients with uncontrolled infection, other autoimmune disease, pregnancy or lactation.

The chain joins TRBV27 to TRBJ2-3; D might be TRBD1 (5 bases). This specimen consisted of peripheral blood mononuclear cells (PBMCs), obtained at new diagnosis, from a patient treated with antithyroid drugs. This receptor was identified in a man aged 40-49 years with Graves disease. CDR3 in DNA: TGTGCCAGCGGTCGTGGGGCCAAGGGAGATACGCAGTATTTT. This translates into CASGRGAKGDTQYF.